This note documents a single TCR beta chain sequence. This clonotype is considered large (0.1 to 1%). Base qualities were left out, and no much larger clone turns up one base away. The germline ends are 11 bases apart after V is trimmed by 1 base and J by 2 bases. Its CDR3 holds 15 amino acids, cysteine through phenylalanine. Only the CDR3 part of the read is kept: 45 bases, read in frame from the first base. The germline V gene (reference sequence) sets CDR1 to LNHDA and CDR2 to SQIVND. Receptors were amplified or captured by 5' RACE. Before sequencing, the TCRbeta libraries were pooled in proportion to the number of cells sorted for each library. Total RNA from sorted cells was extracted with RNAzol RT, and cDNA was made with an oligo(dT) primer and a template-switching oligo. The TCRbeta V-CDR3-J region was PCR-amplified with Kapa HiFi using a SMARTer oligo primer and a TCRbeta constant-region primer. A second PCR attached Illumina adaptors and sample-specific index barcodes, followed by HighPrep bead cleanup and Bioanalyzer confirmation of a band of roughly 650 bp. The libraries were sequenced on an Illumina MiSeq using 2x151 bp paired-end reads. The original pipeline was this. An in-house Java program demultiplexed the reads, while MiXCR assigned TCRbeta annotations and counted clonotypes. Repertoire overlap used Morisita-Horn indices from the R package vegan, with UPGMA clustering and Circos plots of recurring clonotypes. Shannon diversity and richness were normalized to the maximum possible value based on input cell numbers, so that values between 0 and 1 were obtained. CDR3beta sequences were aligned using MUSCLE, distances were calculated using SeqinR, and multidimensional scaling was plotted in R. The raw public data were reprocessed by TCRdb itself: fastp quality trimming at Q25, MiXCR clonotype calling, in-frame beta chains only. CDR3 protein duplicates are merged, each entry listing the most common genes and DNA. These V and J calls derive from TCRdb rather than the authors' analysis. In this sample the table shows about 360 distinct CDR3 sequences, about 1.7% of which occur a single time. The ten largest clones capture 25% to 30% of the sample.

The data were taken from a study of Japanese encephalitis immunity and Zika vaccine responses (dated by TCRdb to about 2021). In the study overall: Three 5.0 ug doses of alum-adjuvanted ZPIV were administered to included participants at weeks 0, 4 and 28. Some eleven participants were given two doses of JEV vaccine (IXIARO) 28 days apart, two to three months before the first ZPIV dose. Approximately 12 participants received one dose of YFV vaccine (YF-VAX) before ZPIV, and nine participants were flavivirus-naive. Several representative participants from each pre-vaccination group were selected for TCR sequencing, using samples from week 0 (after pre-vaccination and before ZPIV) and week 52. TCR repertoires were also analyzed from a few flavivirus-naive individuals at weeks 2, 6 and 52 after starting ZPIV vaccination. For stimulation, either ZIKV structural-protein peptide pools divided into flavivirus-conserved and non-conserved sets were used, or JEV or YFV peptides matching the pre-vaccination. ZIKV peptides were 15-mers overlapping by 11 residues, selected for NetMHCpan/NetMHCII-predicted epitopes with affinity below 50 nM. The study examined whether earlier vaccination against Japanese encephalitis virus (JEV) or yellow fever virus (YFV) influenced CD4 T cell responses to the Zika vaccine.

PBMCs were labeled with CellTrace CFSE and were cultured for 6 days in RPMI containing around 7.8% human serum plus peptide pools at 0.85 to 1 ug/mL each. On a BD FACSAria, proliferating CD4 T cells were sorted without fixation as live CD56-CD19-CD16-CD3+CD4+ CFSE-low cells. The enrolled adults were healthy and tested seronegative for ZIKV, JEV, YFV, DENV and WNV on microneutralization screening. The samples were drawn from a phase 1 trial of an alum-adjuvanted Zika purified-inactivated virus (ZPIV) vaccine that was randomized, double-blinded and placebo-controlled. Peripheral blood mononuclear cells were isolated by standard procedure and were kept frozen in liquid nitrogen until use. Study-wide findings and limitations: Compared with YFV-pre-vaccinated donors, JEV-pre-vaccinated donors had higher repertoire similarity across time-points and stimulations, indicating that more clonotypes were common to ZIKV and JEV stimulation. CD8 T cell responses of very low magnitude were detected against ZIKV peptide pools and were observed in only a few individuals. The analysis was restricted to a subset of trial participants with three doses and adequate samples, and the entire vaccinated cohort was not analyzed. Samples clustered by participant with no similarity between individuals, suggesting no public TCRs were detected. Sample size limitations prevented peptide-pool deconvolution, so the individual peptides driving cross-reactive responses were not identified. In JEV-pre-vaccinated donors, the repertoire richness of CD4 T cells responding to conserved ZIKV epitopes decreased significantly after ZPIV.

This sequence uses TRBV19 and TRBJ1-1; the D gene is not confidently resolved. This TCR came from an adult man who received an inactivated Zika virus vaccine. The sequencing used antigen-activated CD4+ T cells from blood, cultured, collected during a Zika inactivated vaccine study. In nucleotide form, the sequence is TGTGCCAGTAGTATAGCCGGAGGCAGAAACACTGAAGCTTTCTTT. Translation gives CASSIAGGRNTEAFF.